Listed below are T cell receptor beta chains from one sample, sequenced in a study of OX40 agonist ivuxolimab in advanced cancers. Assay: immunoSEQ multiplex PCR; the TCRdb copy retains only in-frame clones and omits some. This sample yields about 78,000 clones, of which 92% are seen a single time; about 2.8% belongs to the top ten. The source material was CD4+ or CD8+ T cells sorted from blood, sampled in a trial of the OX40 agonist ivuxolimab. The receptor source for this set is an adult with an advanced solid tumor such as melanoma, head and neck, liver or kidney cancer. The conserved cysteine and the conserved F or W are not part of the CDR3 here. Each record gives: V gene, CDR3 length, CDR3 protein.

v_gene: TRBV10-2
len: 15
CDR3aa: ASSEFRLAGGRYEQF

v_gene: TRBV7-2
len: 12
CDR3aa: ASSPTLDNTEAF

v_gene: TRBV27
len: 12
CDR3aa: ASSLVRGETEAF

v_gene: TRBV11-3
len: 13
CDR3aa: ASSLGHSFSYEQY

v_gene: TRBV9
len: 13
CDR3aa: ASNHRGPNTGELF

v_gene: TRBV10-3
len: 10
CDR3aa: AISGESYGYT

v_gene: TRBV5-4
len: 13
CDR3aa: ASRAGGLSTDTQY

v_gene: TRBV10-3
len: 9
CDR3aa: AISVYNEQF

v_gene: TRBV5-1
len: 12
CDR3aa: ASRVGRGSYEQY

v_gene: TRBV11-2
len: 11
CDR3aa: ASSLNLGTEAF

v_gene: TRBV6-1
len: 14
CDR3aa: ASSAGTIKWNSPLH

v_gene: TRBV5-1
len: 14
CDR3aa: ASSQGQGSTYTEAF

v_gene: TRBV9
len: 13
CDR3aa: ASSVASGQWETQY

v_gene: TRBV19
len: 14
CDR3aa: ASSIVPGHLNTEAF

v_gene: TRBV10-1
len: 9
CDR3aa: ASRGTGELF

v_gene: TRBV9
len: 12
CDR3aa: ASNLGVAGDTQY

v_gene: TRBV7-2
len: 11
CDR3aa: ASKDRGYNEQF

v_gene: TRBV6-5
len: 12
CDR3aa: ASKSGRSNQPQH

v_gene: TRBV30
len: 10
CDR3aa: AWSWDHATQY

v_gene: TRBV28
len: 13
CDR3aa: ASSLSWTSAYGYT

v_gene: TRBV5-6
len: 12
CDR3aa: ASSLDRGNYGYT

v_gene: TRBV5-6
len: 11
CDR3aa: ASSLAIADYPN

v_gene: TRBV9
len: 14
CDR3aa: ASTPTGNLNTDTQY

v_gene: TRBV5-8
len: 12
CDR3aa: ASSLMGEGNEQF

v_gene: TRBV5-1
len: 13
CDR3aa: ASSLAPGQGVEQY

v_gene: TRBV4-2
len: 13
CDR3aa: ASSQLWDKRNTIY

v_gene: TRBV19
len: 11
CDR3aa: ASSMKTSETQY

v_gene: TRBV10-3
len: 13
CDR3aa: AISEPEGQTDGYT

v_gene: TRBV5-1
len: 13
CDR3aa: ASSPDRGGNYGYT

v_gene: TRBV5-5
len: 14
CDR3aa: ASSSFTLFVDTEAF

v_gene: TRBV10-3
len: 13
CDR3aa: AISEGGAAPYEQY

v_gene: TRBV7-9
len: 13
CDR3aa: ASSFTGSPQETQY

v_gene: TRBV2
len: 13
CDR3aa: ASRGQAVANYGYT

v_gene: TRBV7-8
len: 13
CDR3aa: ASSLTTGTGDRHT

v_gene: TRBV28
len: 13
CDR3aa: ASSTLTRMNTEAF

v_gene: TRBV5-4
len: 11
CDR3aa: ASSLRGLDTQY

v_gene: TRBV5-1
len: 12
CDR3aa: ASKEGTVNTEAF

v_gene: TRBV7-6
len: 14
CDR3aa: ASSLKHGGNTGELF

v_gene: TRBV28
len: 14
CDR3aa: ASRGGIGGSNQPQH

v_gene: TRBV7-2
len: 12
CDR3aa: ASTRGGSEETQY

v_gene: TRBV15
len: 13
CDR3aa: ATSSPRDGNQPQH

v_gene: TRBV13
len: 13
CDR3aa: ASSTRQFSYNEQF

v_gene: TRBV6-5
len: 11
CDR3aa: ASREHARSEAF

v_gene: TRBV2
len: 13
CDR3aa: ASSGLAGASYEQY

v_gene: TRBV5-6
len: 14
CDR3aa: ASSLGGVRAYNEQF

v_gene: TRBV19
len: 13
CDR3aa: ASSIGVASNQPQH

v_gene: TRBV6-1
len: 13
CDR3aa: ASSGTEMGTDTQY

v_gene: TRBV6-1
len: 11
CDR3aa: ASSSEGAQPQH

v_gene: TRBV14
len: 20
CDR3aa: ASSPLFVPRGGTEESGNTIY

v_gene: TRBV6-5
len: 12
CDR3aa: ASKPQGANTEAF

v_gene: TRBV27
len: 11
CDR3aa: ASSFLPGDGYT